There are many counts of the clone carrying this T cell receptor beta chain. V was trimmed by 0 bases and J by 4 bases, leaving 13 bases between them. There are 17 residues in the CDR3. In germline, CDR1 is MNHEY, CDR2 SVGEGT. Time point described: persistent/refractory GD, antithyroid drugs over 5 years with positive TRAb. There was RNA extracted from PBMCs, and the TCR library was made from it. Investigators prepared the TCR beta libraries by applying iRepertoire HTBI primers and Arm-PCR of CDR3 regions. TCRdb independently ran MiXCR on the multiplex PCR reads; one entry per CDR3 protein. Here the sample spans about 470,000 distinct CDR3 sequences, about a fifth being singletons. These data come from a study of regulatory T cells in long-lasting Graves disease. Study-level background: Graves' disease counted as persistent after over 5 years of antithyroid drugs with positive TSH receptor antibodies.

The starting material was peripheral blood mononuclear cells (PBMCs), obtained when the disease was refractory, from a patient treated with antithyroid drugs. The clonotype was recovered from a female donor with Graves disease. The chain couples TRBV6-2 or TRBV6-3 to TRBJ1-6; D is undetermined. CDR3 nucleotide sequence: TGTGCCAGCAGTTACTCGGGCTTGTCGAGATATAATTCACCCCTCCACTTT. Its protein is CASSYSGLSRYNSPLHF.